This TCR beta chain was documented in a study of T cell responses to AZD1222 COVID-19 vaccine. Findings and caveats of the study: White British people made up most donors, females outnumbered males, and clonal diversity was possibly underestimated. Sampling captured repertoires only after the peak T cell response. Increases in Spike-specific TCR breadth and depth were seen after two AZD1222 doses. Spike was spanned by vaccine-associated CD4 TCRs, which were dominant at 160-218 and 743-854.

Regarding this clone: Its target is unknown. Different DNA sequences within this sample yield the same CDR3.

Germline values: CDR1 DFQATT, CDR2 SNEGSKA (reference sequence). The V and J ends lost 4 bases and 3 bases respectively, with 4 bases between them. The CDR3 sequence is 10 residues long. This table comes from immunoSEQ multiplex PCR, and its TCRdb copy is limited to in-frame clones, with some not included. This table has 75,000 to 100,000 clones, roughly 90% appearing once. V usage is TRBV20-1 and J usage is TRBJ2-7; D not resolved. This sequence originates from an adult in good health. The sample was peripheral blood, taken on day 0 of AZD1222 vaccination. The CDR3 reads CSAKSYEQYF. The CDR3 DNA reads TGCAGTGCTAAGAGCTACGAGCAGTACTTC.